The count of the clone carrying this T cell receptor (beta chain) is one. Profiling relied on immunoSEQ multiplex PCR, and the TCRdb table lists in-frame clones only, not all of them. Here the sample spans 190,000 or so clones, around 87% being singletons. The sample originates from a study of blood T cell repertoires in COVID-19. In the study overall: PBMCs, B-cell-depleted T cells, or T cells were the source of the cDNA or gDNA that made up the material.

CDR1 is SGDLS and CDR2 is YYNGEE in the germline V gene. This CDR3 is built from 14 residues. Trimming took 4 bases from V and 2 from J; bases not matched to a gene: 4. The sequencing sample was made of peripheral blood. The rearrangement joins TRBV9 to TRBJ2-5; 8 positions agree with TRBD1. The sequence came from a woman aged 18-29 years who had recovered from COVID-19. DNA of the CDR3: TGTGCCAGCAGCCTCCGGGACAGGCAAGAGACCCAGTACTTC. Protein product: CASSLRDRQETQYF. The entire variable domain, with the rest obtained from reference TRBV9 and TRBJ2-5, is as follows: DSGVTQTPKHLITATGQRVTLRCSPRSGDLSVYWYQQSLDQGLQFLIQYYNGEERAKGNILERFSAQQFPDLHSELNLSSLELGDSALYFCASSLRDRQETQYFGPGTRLLVL.